Below, 7 T cell receptor beta chains from the same sample are listed, as sequenced in a study of blood T cell repertoires in COVID-19. The table came from immunoSEQ multiplex PCR; TCRdb's copy has only in-frame clones and leaves some out. The data contain 110,000 or so clones, roughly 84% of them singletons. The specimen was peripheral blood. These receptors all come from a man aged 55 to 70 with acute or convalescent COVID-19.

For the CDR3, the DNA is TGTGCCAGCAGCTTGGCAGCAGGGTACGGCACTGAAGCTTTCTTT. Translated: CASSLAAGYGTEAFF. J is TRBJ1-1 and V is TRBV5-6; D may be TRBD1 (5 bases). This CDR3 region has 15 residues. Germline V gives CDR1 SGHDT, CDR2 YYEEEE. The ends were cut back, 0 bases at V and 4 bases at J, with 13 bases in the middle.

CDR3 in amino acids: CASSPQGFDTEAFF. The CDR3 DNA follows: TGTGCCAGTAGTCCACAGGGGTTTGACACTGAAGCTTTCTTT. The J gene is TRBJ1-1, the V gene TRBV19; 7 bases map to TRBD1. Germline CDR1 and CDR2: LNHDA and SQIVND (reference sequence). The CDR3 totals 14 residues. V dropped 5 bases and J dropped 3; count of bases not matched to a gene: 6.

This clone was seen a few times. The chain combines TRBV27 with TRBJ2-7, with 7 bases aligning to TRBD2. Per germline, CDR1 MNHEY and CDR2 SMNVEV (reference sequence). The CDR3 consists of 16 residues. V gave up 3 bases and J gave up 4 bases; unmatched junction bases: 12. CDR3 loop: CASSLSAGVHPYEQYF. In nucleotides, the CDR3 is TGTGCCAGCAGTTTGAGTGCGGGAGTTCACCCGTACGAGCAGTACTTC.

The chain has TRBV14 and TRBJ2-5; 7 bases fit TRBD2. The CDR3 runs to 14 residues. V shed 4 bases and J 2 bases; nucleotides not matched to a gene: 4. From germline, CDR1 is SGHDN and CDR2 FVKESK. DNA of the CDR3: TGTGCCAGCAGCCCCCGGGACTATCAAGAGACCCAGTACTTC. Translating gives CASSPRDYQETQYF. Based on the CDR3 plus reference TRBV14 and TRBJ2-5, the full variable domain is EAGVTQFPSHSVIEKGQTVTLRCDPISGHDNLYWYRRVMGKEIKFLLHFVKESKQDESGMPNNRFLAERTGGTYSTLKVQPAELEDSGVYFCASSPRDYQETQYFGPGTRLLVL.

The V and J genes are TRBV18 and TRBJ2-6, with 11 bases fitting TRBD2. The J segment lost 2 bases and the V segment lost 2 bases, leaving 8 bases of the junction unmatched. The CDR3 length is 19 residues. CDR1 and CDR2 from the germline V gene are KGHSH and LQKENI. Here the CDR3 reads CASSPTASGRSAGANVLTF. In DNA, the CDR3 is TGTGCCAGCTCACCAACAGCTAGCGGGAGGTCGGCTGGGGCCAACGTCCTGACTTTC. Variable domain in full (rest from reference TRBV18 and TRBJ2-6): NAGVMQNPRHLVRRRGQEARLRCSPMKGHSHVYWYRQLPEEGLKFMVYLQKENIIDESGMPKERFSAEFPKEGPSILRIQQVVRGDSAAYFCASSPTASGRSAGANVLTFGAGSRLTVL.

A remark on this clone: This CDR3 is also generated by other DNA sequences in the sample. The chain has TRBV28 and TRBJ1-5, with 8 positions matching TRBD1. The CDR3 extends over 14 amino acids. Germline V gives CDR1 MDHEN, CDR2 SYDVKM. Losses at the gene ends were 5 bases for V and 3 bases for J; bases not matched to a gene: 3. CDR3 region: CASSRQGLNQPQHF. The CDR3 region has the DNA TGTGCCAGCAGTAGACAGGGGCTCAATCAGCCCCAGCATTTT.

The CDR3 DNA is TGTGCCACCAGTGATTTGCCGGGCGCGGGAGGGAACACCGGGGAGCTGTTTTTT. This translates into CATSDLPGAGGNTGELFF. The chain recombines TRBV24-1 with TRBJ2-2; 8 bases match TRBD2. The CDR3 runs 18 residues. V shed 0 bases, J shed 1 base, and the junction held 6 bases outside the gene matches. Per the germline V gene, CDR1 is KGHDR and CDR2 is SFDVKD.